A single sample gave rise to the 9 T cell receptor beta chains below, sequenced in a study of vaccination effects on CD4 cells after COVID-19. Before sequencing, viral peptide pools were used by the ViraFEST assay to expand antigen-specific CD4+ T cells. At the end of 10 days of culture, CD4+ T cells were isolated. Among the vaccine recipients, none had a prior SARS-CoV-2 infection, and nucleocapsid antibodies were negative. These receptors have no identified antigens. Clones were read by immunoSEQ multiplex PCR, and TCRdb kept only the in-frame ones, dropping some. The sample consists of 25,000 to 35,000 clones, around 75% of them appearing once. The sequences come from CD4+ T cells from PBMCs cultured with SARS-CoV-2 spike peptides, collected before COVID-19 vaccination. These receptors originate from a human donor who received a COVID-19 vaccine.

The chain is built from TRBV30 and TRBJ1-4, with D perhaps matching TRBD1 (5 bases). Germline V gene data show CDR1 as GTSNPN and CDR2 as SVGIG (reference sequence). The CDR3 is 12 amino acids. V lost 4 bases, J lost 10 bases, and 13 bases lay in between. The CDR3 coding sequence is TGTGCCTGGACCGGGACGAAGGGAAAACTGTTTTTT. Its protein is CAWTGTKGKLFF.

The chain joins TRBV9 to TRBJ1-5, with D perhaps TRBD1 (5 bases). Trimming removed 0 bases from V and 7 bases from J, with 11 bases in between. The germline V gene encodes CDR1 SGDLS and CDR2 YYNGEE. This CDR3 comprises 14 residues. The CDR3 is CASSVDPGSQPQHF. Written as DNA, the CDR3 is TGTGCCAGCAGCGTAGACCCAGGGAGCCAGCCCCAGCATTTT. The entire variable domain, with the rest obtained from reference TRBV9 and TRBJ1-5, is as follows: DSGVTQTPKHLITATGQRVTLRCSPRSGDLSVYWYQQSLDQGLQFLIQYYNGEERAKGNILERFSAQQFPDLHSELNLSSLELGDSALYFCASSVDPGSQPQHFGDGTRLSIL.

The CDR3 protein is CASSLELAGNEQFF. For the CDR3, the DNA is TGTGCCAGCAGCTTAGAACTAGCGGGCAATGAGCAGTTCTTC. This rearrangement joins TRBV7-9 to TRBJ2-1, with 9 bases identical to TRBD2. Germline lookup yields CDR1 SEHNR and CDR2 FQNEAQ (reference sequence). The length of the CDR3 is 14 residues. Losses at the gene ends were 1 base for V and 6 bases for J; bases not matched to a gene: 1.

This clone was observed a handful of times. CDR3 DNA: TGTGCCAGCAGCCCCGGGACAGGGGGCCACGGGGAGCTGTTTTTT. This encodes CASSPGTGGHGELFF. The rearrangement links TRBV11-1 to TRBJ2-2, with 12 positions matching TRBD1. The CDR3 contains 15 residues. Trimming removed 5 bases from V and 7 bases from J; junction bases left unmatched: 5. The germline V gene encodes CDR1 SGHAT and CDR2 FQDESV (reference sequence).

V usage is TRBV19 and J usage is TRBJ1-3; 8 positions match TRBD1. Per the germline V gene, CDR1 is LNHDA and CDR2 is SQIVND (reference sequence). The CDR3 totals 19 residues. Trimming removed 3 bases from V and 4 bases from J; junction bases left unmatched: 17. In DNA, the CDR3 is TGTGCCAGTAGTATTCGTCGGTGGTCGGGGGACAGGATCGGAAACACCATATATTTT. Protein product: CASSIRRWSGDRIGNTIYF. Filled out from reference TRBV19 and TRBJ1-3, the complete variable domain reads DGGITQSPKYLFRKEGQNVTLSCEQNLNHDAMYWYRQDPGQGLRLIYYSQIVNDFQKGDIAEGYSVSREKKESFPLTVTSAQKNPTAFYLCASSIRRWSGDRIGNTIYFGEGSWLTVV.

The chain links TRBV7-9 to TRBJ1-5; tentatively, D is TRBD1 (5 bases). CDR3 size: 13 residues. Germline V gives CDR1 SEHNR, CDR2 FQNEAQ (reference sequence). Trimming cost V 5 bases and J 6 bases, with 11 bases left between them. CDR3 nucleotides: TGTGCCAGCAGCGGGGGGTATGGTCAGCCCCAGCATTTT. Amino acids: CASSGGYGQPQHF.

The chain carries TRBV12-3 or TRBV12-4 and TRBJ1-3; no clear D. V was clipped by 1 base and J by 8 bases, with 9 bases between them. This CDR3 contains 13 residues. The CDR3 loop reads CASSLGAGDTIYF. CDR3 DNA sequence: TGTGCCAGCAGTTTAGGGGCAGGAGACACCATATATTTT.

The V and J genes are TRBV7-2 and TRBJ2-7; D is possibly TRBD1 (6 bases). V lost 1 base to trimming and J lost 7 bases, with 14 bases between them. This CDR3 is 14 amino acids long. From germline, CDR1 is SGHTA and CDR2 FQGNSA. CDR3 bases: TGTGCCAGCAGCTTAGGCAGGGGCTTGGGTGAGCAGTACTTC. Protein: CASSLGRGLGEQYF.

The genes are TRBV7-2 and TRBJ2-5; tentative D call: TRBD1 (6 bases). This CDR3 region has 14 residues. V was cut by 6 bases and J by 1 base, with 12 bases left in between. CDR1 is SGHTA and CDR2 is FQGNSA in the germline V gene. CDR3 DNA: TGTGCCAGCAGTCCCGGACAGATCCAAGAGACCCAGTACTTC. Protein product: CASSPGQIQETQYF.